This note documents a single TCR beta chain sequence. The antigen remains undetermined. The data are from a study of PD-1 blockade in classical Hodgkin lymphoma. General observations from the study: Among the patients, those starting nivolumab under 1 year after ASCT were excluded. According to reports, newly diagnosed patients had lower baseline TCR diversity than healthy donors, and relapsed/refractory patients had lower baseline TCR diversity still. TCR diversity in CD4+, not CD8+, cells rose significantly by C4D1.

Germline V gives CDR1 SNHLY, CDR2 FYNNEI. The length of the CDR3 is 16 residues. V lost 6 bases, J lost 8 bases, and 23 bases lay in between. Each patient experienced a relapse that followed autologous stem cell transplantation, and brentuximab vedotin exposure varied. The table came from immunoSEQ multiplex PCR; TCRdb's copy has only in-frame clones and leaves some out. Of approximately 17,000 clones listed, roughly 67% are singletons. Sequences were derived from peripheral blood mononuclear cells (PBMCs), sampled before the second cycle of nivolumab. This TCR was sampled from a human donor with classical Hodgkin lymphoma. The V call is TRBV2, the J call TRBJ1-5, with D maybe TRBD1 (5 bases). The CDR3 coding sequence is TGTGCCAGCAGCGGGACGACCTCGCAGGGCACTAAGCCCCAGCATTTT. It translates to CASSGTTSQGTKPQHF. The whole variable domain, filled in from reference TRBV2 and TRBJ1-5, reads EPEVTQTPSHQVTQMGQEVILRCVPISNHLYFYWYRQILGQKVEFLVSFYNNEISEKSEIFDDQFSVERPDGSNFTLKIRSTKLEDSAMYFCASSGTTSQGTKPQHFGDGTRLSIL.